Each of the 17 T cell receptor beta chains below was sequenced from the same sample in a study of early T cells in non-severe SARS-CoV-2 infection. TCRdb fed the 5' RACE reads into MiXCR, producing one record per CDR3 protein. The sample includes over 45,000 distinct CDR3 sequences, around 5.6% of them seen just once. Input material: whole blood. These receptor sequences come from an adult who was a healthcare worker with PCR-confirmed SARS-CoV-2 infection or an uninfected control (not recorded which).

This clonotype was detected many times. The rearrangement uses TRBV7-9 and TRBJ2-5; no definite D call. The germline V gene has CDR1 SEHNR and CDR2 FQNEAQ (reference sequence). There are 14 residues in the CDR3. Deletions cut 0 bases from V and 4 bases from J, with 9 bases between. CDR3 residues: CASSLATFGETQYF. The CDR3 bases are TGTGCCAGCAGCTTAGCGACCTTCGGAGAGACCCAGTACTTC. Full variable domain (rest looked up from reference TRBV7-9 and TRBJ2-5): DTGVSQNPRHKITKRGQNVTFRCDPISEHNRLYWYRQTLGQGPEFLTYFQNEAQLEKSRLLSDRFSAERPKGSFSTLEIQRTEQGDSAMYLCASSLATFGETQYFGPGTRLLVL.

This clonotype was observed a few times. The gene calls are TRBV7-3 and TRBJ2-5; 9 bases align to TRBD2. The trim removed 5 bases at V and 2 bases at J, leaving 3 bases unmatched. The germline V gene has CDR1 SGHTA and CDR2 FQGTGA. This CDR3 region has 14 residues. In DNA, the CDR3 is TGTGCCAGCAGCCTGACTAGCGGTCAAGAGACCCAGTACTTC. The encoded protein is CASSLTSGQETQYF.

The V gene is TRBV11-2, the J gene TRBJ2-1, with D unclear. Germline V gene sequence: CDR1 SGHAT, CDR2 FQNNGV. The V gene lost 1 base and the J gene lost 10 bases, with 8 bases spanning the gap. This CDR3 is 12 amino acids long. Here the CDR3 reads CASSLVSGEQFF. CDR3 coding DNA: TGTGCCAGCAGCTTAGTGTCCGGCGAGCAGTTCTTC.

The chain carries TRBV7-2 and TRBJ2-5; 10 bases agree with TRBD2. V dropped 1 base and J dropped 5; count of bases not matched to a gene: 7. CDR3 length: 16 amino acids. Germline CDR1 reads SGHTA; CDR2 reads FQGNSA. The CDR3 bases are TGTGCCAGCAGCTTAGGAGCGGGGGGGCCCAGGGAGACCCAGTACTTC. Translating it yields CASSLGAGGPRETQYF.

This clonotype was observed at least ten times. This chain uses TRBV7-8 with TRBJ1-2; D is uncertain. Germline V gives CDR1 SGHVS, CDR2 FQNEAQ. The V and J ends lost 4 bases and 1 base respectively, with 16 bases between them. The CDR3 is made up of 16 amino acids. For the CDR3, the DNA is TGTGCCAGCAGCTATATAAGGCAGGATTTTAACTATGGCTACACCTTC. It codes for CASSYIRQDFNYGYTF.

This clonotype appeared many times. The chain uses TRBV20-1 and TRBJ2-1; the match to TRBD2 covers 12 bases. With V trimmed by 5 bases and J by 4 bases, 6 bases remained unmatched. Germline loops: CDR1 DFQATT, CDR2 SNEGSKA (reference sequence). The CDR3 is made up of 15 amino acids. This chain's CDR3 is CSAGKTSGGYNEQFF. The CDR3 coding sequence is TGCAGTGCTGGGAAGACTAGCGGGGGTTACAATGAGCAGTTCTTC.

This clonotype was seen at least ten times. The chain is built from TRBV11-3 and TRBJ1-1; a weak D match, TRBD1 (5 bases). V lost 5 bases, J lost 4 bases, and 20 bases lay in between. The CDR3 is 16 amino acids. Germline V lookup: CDR1 SGHNT, CDR2 YENEEA. The CDR3 here is CASSPDGRGGVTEAFF. CDR3 nucleotide sequence: TGTGCCAGCAGCCCGGATGGGAGGGGCGGAGTCACTGAAGCTTTCTTT. Using reference TRBV11-3 and TRBJ1-1 for the parts outside the CDR3, the full variable domain is EAGVVQSPRYKIIEKKQPVAFWCNPISGHNTLYWYLQNLGQGPELLIRYENEEAVDDSQLPKDRFSAERLKGVDSTLKIQPAELGDSAVYLCASSPDGRGGVTEAFFGQGTRLTVV.

This clonotype was seen repeatedly, ten times or more. The V and J genes are TRBV5-6 and TRBJ1-1; a possible D gene is TRBD1 (6 bases). The CDR3 is made up of 13 amino acids. The V end was cut by 6 bases, the J end by 1 base, with 10 bases between. The germline V gene encodes CDR1 SGHDT and CDR2 YYEEEE. The CDR3: CASTRDKNTEAFF. The CDR3 nucleotides read TGTGCCAGCACCAGGGACAAGAACACTGAAGCTTTCTTT.

This clonotype was picked up many times. The CDR3 sequence is CASRPTVGREQYF. In DNA, the CDR3 is TGTGCCAGCAGGCCTACTGTGGGTCGCGAGCAGTACTTC. V is TRBV28 and J is TRBJ2-7; D is unresolved. The CDR3 runs to 13 residues. The germline V and J ends were trimmed by 6 bases and 6 bases, with 15 bases remaining between them. Germline loops: CDR1 MDHEN, CDR2 SYDVKM.

This clonotype appeared many times. This rearrangement joins TRBV11-2 to TRBJ2-5, with D perhaps matching TRBD2 (5 bases). Trimming shortened V by 0 bases and J by 3 bases, and 23 bases separated the two germline ends. CDR3 length: 19 residues. Looked up from germline, CDR1 is SGHAT and CDR2 is FQNNGV. The CDR3 sequence is CASSLDLLRVSGAEETQYF. CDR3 DNA sequence: TGTGCCAGCAGCTTAGATCTTTTGAGGGTGAGCGGAGCCGAAGAGACCCAGTACTTC.

This clonotype was counted many times. The chain uses TRBV5-1 and TRBJ2-7, with D possibly matching TRBD2 (5 bases). Per the germline V gene, CDR1 is SGHRS and CDR2 is YFSETQ. The length of the CDR3 is 12 residues. V was pared by 5 bases and J by 6 bases, with 12 bases between. CDR3 sequence: CASSYDYSEQYF. The CDR3 DNA sequence: TGCGCCAGCAGTTATGACTATTCCGAGCAGTACTTC.

In this sample, this clonotype turned up many times. The chain employs TRBV4-1 and TRBJ2-1, with 11 bases matching TRBD2. J lost 7 bases, V lost 2 bases, and 16 bases had no gene match. Germline values: CDR1 MGHRA, CDR2 YSYEKL. The CDR3 totals 19 residues. This CDR3 is CASSQNPSGGMTYGNEQFF. The CDR3 DNA sequence: TGCGCCAGCAGCCAAAATCCTAGCGGGGGGATGACCTACGGGAATGAGCAGTTCTTC.

A note on this clonotype: This sequence may be a read error, since a much larger clone differs from it by one base. In DNA form, the CDR3 reads TGTACCAGCAAGATCACTAGCACAGATACGCAGTATTTT. It specifies CTSKITSTDTQYF. This sequence joins TRBV6-5 and TRBJ2-3, with D hard to call. The length of the CDR3 is 13 residues. Germline CDR1 MNHEY, CDR2 SVGAGI.

This clonotype showed up many times. The chain uses TRBV29-1 and TRBJ1-1; a possible D gene is TRBD1 (5 bases). The V end was cut by 1 base, the J end by 1 base, with 25 bases between. Looked up from germline, CDR1 is SQVTM and CDR2 is ANQGSEA. This CDR3 is 19 amino acids long. CDR3 sequence (DNA): TGCAGCGTTGAAGTTTCGCTGGGGTGGGGGTCAGGGCCGAACACTGAAGCTTTCTTT. Translated, it gives CSVEVSLGWGSGPNTEAFF. The entire variable domain, with the rest obtained from reference TRBV29-1 and TRBJ1-1, is as follows: SAVISQKPSRDICQRGTSLTIQCQVDSQVTMMFWYRQQPGQSLTLIATANQGSEATYESGFVIDKFPISRPNLTFSTLTVSNMSPEDSSIYLCSVEVSLGWGSGPNTEAFFGQGTRLTVV.

This clonotype is medium-sized. CDR3 coding DNA: TGCAGCGTTGTATCAGGGACAGGACCCTACGAGCAGTACTTC. Translating it yields CSVVSGTGPYEQYF. The chain carries TRBV29-1 and TRBJ2-7; 8 positions match TRBD1. This CDR3 comprises 14 residues. V lost 4 bases, J lost 2 bases, and 7 bases stayed unmatched. The germline CDR1 and CDR2 sequences are SQVTM and ANQGSEA.

This clonotype was seen more than once but under ten times. The chain uses TRBV7-2 and TRBJ1-4; D gene unclear. The CDR3 spans 14 residues. CDR1 and CDR2 (germline): SGHTA, FQGNSA. V dropped 2 bases and J dropped 4 bases, with 8 bases sitting between them. The CDR3 nucleotides are TGTGCCAGCAGCTTATCAGGCCTTAATGAAAAACTGTTTTTT. Translating gives CASSLSGLNEKLFF. Full variable domain (rest looked up from reference TRBV7-2 and TRBJ1-4): GAGVSQSPSNKVTEKGKDVELRCDPISGHTALYWYRQSLGQGLEFLIYFQGNSAPDKSGLPSDRFSAERTGGSVSTLTIQRTQQEDSAVYLCASSLSGLNEKLFFGSGTQLSVL.

This chain joins TRBV2 and TRBJ2-7; no clear D gene. V gave up 5 bases and J gave up 6 bases, with 11 bases separating them. Germline V gene lookup returns CDR1 SNHLY and CDR2 FYNNEI. This CDR3 has 12 amino acids. This CDR3 is CASSSTSGEQYF. CDR3 DNA sequence: TGTGCCAGCAGTTCCACCTCTGGCGAGCAGTACTTC.